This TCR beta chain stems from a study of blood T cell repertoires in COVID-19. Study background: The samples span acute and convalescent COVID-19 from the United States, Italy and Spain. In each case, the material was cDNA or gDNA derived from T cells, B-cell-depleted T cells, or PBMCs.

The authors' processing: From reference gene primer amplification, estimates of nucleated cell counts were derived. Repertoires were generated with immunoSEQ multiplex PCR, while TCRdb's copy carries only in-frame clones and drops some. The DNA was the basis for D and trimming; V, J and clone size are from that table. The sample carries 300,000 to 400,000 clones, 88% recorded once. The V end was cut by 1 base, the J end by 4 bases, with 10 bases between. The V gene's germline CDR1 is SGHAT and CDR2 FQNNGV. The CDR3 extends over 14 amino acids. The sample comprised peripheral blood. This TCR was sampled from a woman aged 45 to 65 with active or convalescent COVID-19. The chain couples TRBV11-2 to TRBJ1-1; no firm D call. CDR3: CASSLGRGGTEAFF. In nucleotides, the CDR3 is TGTGCCAGCAGCTTAGGTCGGGGAGGCACTGAAGCTTTCTTT. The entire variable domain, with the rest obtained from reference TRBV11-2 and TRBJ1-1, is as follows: EAGVAQSPRYKIIEKRQSVAFWCNPISGHATLYWYQQILGQGPKLLIQFQNNGVVDDSQLPKDRFSAERLKGVDSTLKIQPAKLEDSAVYLCASSLGRGGTEAFFGQGTRLTVV.